This T cell receptor beta chain was sequenced for a study of control samples from healthy donors and cancer patients. Sequenced by immunoSEQ multiplex PCR; TCRdb stores in-frame clones only, minus some. Of 130,000 or so clones listed, approximately 94% were seen once; the top ten hold 10% to 15%. V was pared by 3 bases and J by 4 bases, with 19 bases between. CDR1 is KGHSH and CDR2 is LQKENI in the germline V gene. The CDR3 loop spans 16 amino acids. Sequenced input: blood. The gene calls are TRBV18 and TRBJ2-7; possibly TRBD2 for D (5 bases). The receptor comes from a man aged 40-49 years in good health. CDR3 sequence reads: CASSPVNTISAYEQYF. For the CDR3, the DNA is TGTGCCAGCTCACCCGTGAATACAATTAGCGCTTACGAGCAGTACTTC.